The T cell receptor beta chain under discussion was sequenced for a study of T cells in Graves' hyperthyroidism and ophthalmopathy. About the study: At initial diagnosis, before any treatment had begun, peripheral blood was obtained. Study conclusions and caveats: Peripheral blood also featured most of the thyroid clonotypes expanded above 0.001.

This clonotype was found once. Its antigen is still unknown. Authors of the study amplified TCR beta CDR3 regions from RNA transcripts. Researchers ran a first-round RT-PCR on the TCR CDR3 using the HTBI primer set. TCRdb reprocessed the multiplex PCR reads with MiXCR, giving one entry per CDR3 protein. The sample holds 350,000 to 400,000 distinct CDR3 sequences, 19% seen once. Criteria for exclusion of patients were uncontrolled infection, other autoimmune disease, pregnancy or lactation. It was approximately 9.4 ml of fresh peripheral blood that supplied the PBMCs. CDR1 SGHRS and CDR2 YFSETQ come from the germline V gene. The CDR3 covers 14 residues. With 3 bases clipped from V and 0 bases from J, the junction kept 3 bases outside the gene matches.

Input material: blood. This TCR derives from a woman younger than 35 with Graves' hyperthyroidism. This chain connects TRBV5-1 to TRBJ2-7; 7 bases line up with TRBD2. CDR3: CASSWSSGSYEQYF. CDR3 sequence (DNA): TGCGCCAGCAGCTGGTCTAGCGGCTCCTACGAGCAGTACTTC. Based on the CDR3 plus reference TRBV5-1 and TRBJ2-7, the full variable domain is KAGVTQTPRYLIKTRGQQVTLSCSPISGHRSVSWYQQTPGQGLQFLFEYFSETQRNKGNFPGRFSGRQFSNSRSEMNVSTLELGDSALYLCASSWSSGSYEQYFGPGTRLTVT.